A selection of T cell receptor beta chains follows, all from one sample in a study of cytomegalovirus exposure and HLA in healthy donors. Assay used: immunoSEQ multiplex PCR; TCRdb lists only in-frame clones, some missing. The top ten hold approximately 9.4% of the sample, which has around 150,000 clones, 70% to 90% seen once. The source material was PBMCs. These receptors were taken from a man aged 18 to 30 in good health and CMV-seropositive. Each CDR3 is given with its conserved first and last residue. The D gene is left open where the match is weak. Where a row states a size, it is once, few, many or the class of an expanded clone; other rows omit it.

j_call,v_call,d_call,clone_size,cdr3_length,cdr3_nt,cdr3_aa
TRBJ2-7,TRBV6-6,.,.,12,TGTGCCAGCAGTTCGACAATATACGAGCAGTACTTC,CASSSTIYEQYF
TRBJ1-4,TRBV11-2,.,.,13,TGTGCCAGCAGCCGGGTTCTTAGTGAAAAACTGTTTTTT,CASSRVLSEKLFF
TRBJ2-1,TRBV9,TRBD1,.,19,TGTGCCAGCAGCGCCAGGACAGGTGAACACAATGGCTCCTACAATGAGCAGTTCTTC,CASSARTGEHNGSYNEQFF
TRBJ2-5,TRBV29-1,.,.,12,TGCAGCGTGGTGGTCCAGGGAGAGACCCAGTACTTC,CSVVVQGETQYF
TRBJ1-2,TRBV5-1,.,.,14,TGCGCCAGCAGCCCGGGGGGGGACGGCTATGGCTACACCTTC,CASSPGGDGYGYTF
TRBJ2-6,TRBV2,TRBD2,.,18,TGTGCCAGCAGTGAGGTAGCGGGGGAGCACTCTGGGGCCAACGTCCTGACTTTC,CASSEVAGEHSGANVLTF
TRBJ1-2,TRBV7-2,.,.,14,TGTGCCAGCAGCTTAGAAGCGGCGGGGTATGGCTACACCTTC,CASSLEAAGYGYTF
TRBJ1-1,TRBV7-9,.,.,12,TGTTCCAGCAGCCCCGCGGGGACTGAAGCTTTCTTT,CSSSPAGTEAFF
TRBJ2-3,TRBV6-6,TRBD2,.,13,TGTGCCAGCCTAGCGGGGGGCACAGATACGCAGTATTTT,CASLAGGTDTQYF
TRBJ1-3,TRBV6-6,TRBD1,.,15,TGTGCCAGCATGCCTGGAGGGACAGGGATATCGACCATATATTTT,CASMPGGTGISTIYF
TRBJ2-3,TRBV6-6,TRBD2,.,16,TGTGCCAGCACCCTACGCGGGGGAAAAAGCACAGATACGCAGTATTTT,CASTLRGGKSTDTQYF
TRBJ1-6,TRBV27,TRBD1,.,15,TGTGCCAGCACCTACGGGGACAGGGCTAATTCACCCCTCCACTTT,CASTYGDRANSPLHF
TRBJ1-5,TRBV6-5,TRBD1,.,15,TGTGCCAGCAGTTACTCGACAGGGGGTGATCAGCCCCAGCATTTT,CASSYSTGGDQPQHF
TRBJ1-4,TRBV12-5,TRBD1,.,15,TGTGCTAGTGGTTTCTCCACAGGGGTGGTTGAAAAACTGTTTTTT,CASGFSTGVVEKLFF
TRBJ2-4,TRBV2,.,.,16,TGTGCCAGCAGTGAGGAGGGAGGTGCGGCCAAAAACATTCAGTACTTC,CASSEEGGAAKNIQYF
TRBJ1-6,TRBV5-5,TRBD1,.,18,TGTGCCAGCAGTCCTGTGAGGACAGGGAGGGCTTATAATTCACCCCTCCACTTT,CASSPVRTGRAYNSPLHF
TRBJ2-5,TRBV27,TRBD1,.,14,TGTGCCAGCAGTGCACGACCGGACAGGGAGACCCAGTACTTC,CASSARPDRETQYF
TRBJ2-7,TRBV6-1,TRBD1,once,17,TGTGCCAGCAGTGACCCAGATCGGGACAGGGATACCTACGAGCAGTACTTC,CASSDPDRDRDTYEQYF
TRBJ1-3,TRBV5-1,.,.,14,TGCGCCAGCAGCCTGCAGGGGCAGAGAAACACCATATATTTT,CASSLQGQRNTIYF
TRBJ2-7,TRBV4-3,.,.,14,TGCGCCAGCAGCCCTCGGGTAGGTTACTACGAGCAGTACTTC,CASSPRVGYYEQYF
TRBJ2-3,TRBV4-1,TRBD2,.,17,TGCGCCAGCAGCCAAGGACCTAGCGGGGTACGAACAGATACGCAGTATTTT,CASSQGPSGVRTDTQYF
TRBJ1-1,TRBV11-3,.,.,13,TGTGCCAGCAGCTTCGGGGGGAACACTGAAGCTTTCTTT,CASSFGGNTEAFF
TRBJ2-7,TRBV7-2,TRBD2,.,13,TGTGCCAGCAGCCCGGGACTAGCGGGGGAGCAGTACTTC,CASSPGLAGEQYF
TRBJ1-1,TRBV28,.,.,14,TGTGCCAGCAGTTCCGGGACACTGAACACTGAAGCTTTCTTT,CASSSGTLNTEAFF
TRBJ2-7,TRBV5-1,.,.,14,TGCGCCAGCAGCCCGGGGTTAAAGTCCTACGAGCAGTACTTC,CASSPGLKSYEQYF